Listed here is a single T cell receptor beta chain. The data belong to a study of OX40 agonist ivuxolimab in advanced cancers. Libraries were prepared by immunoSEQ multiplex PCR; TCRdb keeps only in-frame clonotypes and omits some of them. The profile shows some 40,000 clones, around four fifths of them singletons. This TCR derives from an adult with an advanced solid tumor such as melanoma, head and neck, liver or kidney cancer. Sequenced here: CD4+ or CD8+ T cells sorted from blood, sampled in a trial of the OX40 agonist ivuxolimab.

As DNA, the CDR3 is TGTGCCAGCAGCTTGGCCGGGACTACCGCCTACAATGAGCAGTTCTTC. This codes for CASSLAGTTAYNEQFF. This chain connects TRBV5-8 to TRBJ2-1; 7 bases are shared with TRBD2. V lost 0 bases and J lost 2; bases outside the gene matches: 5. The CDR3 covers 16 residues. Germline V gives CDR1 SGHTS, CDR2 YDEGEE.